The present TCR beta chain was sequenced within a study of cytomegalovirus exposure and HLA in healthy donors. Study at large: An earlier analysis found around 100 million unique TCR beta sequences from around 180 million T cells.

Primers included in the PCR were 60 Vbeta and 13 Jbeta primers. Using immunoSEQ multiplex PCR, the repertoire was profiled, and TCRdb retains in-frame clones only, with some absent. The table shows some 140,000 clones, with roughly 8.8% occurring only once. CDR1 is MGHRA and CDR2 is YSYEKL in the germline V gene. CDR3 size: 14 residues. Trimming removed 6 bases from V and 0 bases from J, with 8 bases in between. Sequencing was carried out using PBMCs. This chain connects TRBV4-1 to TRBJ2-2; D may be TRBD1 (5 bases). The receptor's source is a woman aged 40 to 50 in good health and CMV-seropositive. The CDR3 sequence: CASRDITNTGELFF. The CDR3 DNA follows: TGCGCCAGCAGGGACATAACGAACACCGGGGAGCTGTTTTTT.